One and the same sample provided the 9 T cell receptor beta chains below, sequenced in a study of vaccination and CD4 T cells after COVID-19. Regarding treatment: roughly 11-day PBMC culture with coronavirus spike peptide pools or control peptides (ViraFEST assay). The Oncomine TCR Beta short-read assay sequenced DNA from cultured CD4+ T cells. TCRdb re-analysed the PCR reads in MiXCR, keeping a single row per CDR3 protein. This table has 18,000 or so distinct CDR3 sequences, 40% to 65% appearing once. Their recognized antigens are unknown. The sequencing input was CD4+ T cells from blood, cultured in vitro. These receptors originate from a human donor who had recovered from COVID-19.

The chain links TRBV6-5 to TRBJ1-5; no definite D call. Germline V gives CDR1 MNHEY, CDR2 SVGAGI. This CDR3 has 13 residues. The V end was cut by 0 bases, the J end by 3 bases, with 3 bases between. In DNA, the CDR3 is TGTGCCAGCAGTTACTCGTACAATCAGCCCCAGCATTTT. Protein product: CASSYSYNQPQHF.

The chain joins TRBV11-3 to TRBJ2-5, with TRBD2 identical over 9 bases. In germline, CDR1 is SGHNT, CDR2 YENEEA. V shed 4 bases, J shed 7 bases, and the junction held 7 bases outside the gene matches. The CDR3 covers 14 residues. The CDR3 sequence is CASSSRLAVATQYF. In DNA form, the CDR3 reads TGTGCCAGCAGCTCCAGACTAGCGGTCGCGACCCAGTACTTC.

This chain uses TRBV6-1 with TRBJ1-6; D uncertain. The CDR3 consists of 13 residues. V lost 7 bases and J 5 bases, leaving 9 bases between the germline ends. CDR1 and CDR2 (germline): MNHNS, SASEGT. The chain's CDR3 is CASIDVNNSPLHF. The CDR3 DNA follows: TGTGCCAGCATCGACGTTAATAATTCACCCCTCCACTTT.

The chain joins TRBV4-1 to TRBJ1-1, with TRBD1 matching over 9 bases. The germline V gene has CDR1 MGHRA and CDR2 YSYEKL. J was trimmed by 2 bases and V by 2 bases; bases with no gene match: 3. The CDR3 spans 15 residues. In DNA form, the CDR3 reads TGCGCCAGCAGCCAACGACAGGGGGGCAACACTGAAGCTTTCTTT. This codes for CASSQRQGGNTEAFF.

This chain links TRBV20-1 with TRBJ1-6, with D maybe TRBD1 (6 bases). The CDR3 runs 16 residues. CDR1 DFQATT and CDR2 SNEGSKA come from the germline V gene (reference sequence). V was clipped by 0 bases and J by 7 bases, with 16 bases between them. The CDR3 sequence is CSARDQGGPWNSPLHF. The CDR3 nucleotides read TGCAGTGCTAGAGATCAAGGGGGTCCGTGGAATTCACCCCTCCACTTT.

J is TRBJ1-3 and V is TRBV7-9, with D hard to call. Germline V gene data show CDR1 as SEHNR and CDR2 as FQNEAQ (reference sequence). This CDR3 region has 14 residues. V lost 5 bases, J lost 2 bases, and 10 bases lay in between. The CDR3 coding sequence is TGTGCCAGCAGCCCAAGTGCCGCTGGAAACACCATATATTTT. This encodes CASSPSAAGNTIYF.

Here the CDR3 DNA reads TGTGCCAGCTCCCAGGGGGAGAACCAAGAGACCCAGTACTTC. Its protein product is CASSQGENQETQYF. This chain links TRBV28 with TRBJ2-5; 7 nucleotides align to TRBD1. This CDR3 contains 14 residues. CDR1 MDHEN and CDR2 SYDVKM come from the germline V gene. Germline trimming cut 8 bases from V and 0 bases from J; bases unmatched to any gene: 6. The full variable domain, rest sourced from reference TRBV28 and TRBJ2-5, is DVKVTQSSRYLVKRTGEKVFLECVQDMDHENMFWYRQDPGLGLRLIYFSYDVKMKEKGDIPEGYSVSREKKERFSLILESASTNQTSMYLCASSQGENQETQYFGPGTRLLVL.

The CDR3: CASGQQGASGRADSPLRPNEQFF. The CDR3 coding sequence is TGCGCCAGCGGCCAACAGGGGGCCAGCGGGAGGGCCGACTCTCCTCTTCGGCCCAATGAGCAGTTCTTC. The chain uses TRBV23-1 and TRBJ2-1; maybe TRBD2 (10 bases). TRBV23-1 is reported as an ORF; its role is uncertain. V was clipped by 8 bases and J by 6 bases, with 44 bases between them. The CDR3 loop spans 23 amino acids.

This rearrangement joins TRBV5-4 to TRBJ1-1; 9 positions agree with TRBD1. CDR3 length: 15 amino acids. Germline V lookup: CDR1 SGHNT, CDR2 YYREEE (reference sequence). V lost 0 bases, J lost 2 bases, and 2 bases stayed unmatched. The CDR3: CASSLAGQGNTEAFF. CDR3 DNA: TGTGCCAGCAGCTTGGCGGGACAGGGCAACACTGAAGCTTTCTTT.